These T cell receptor beta chains were read from a single sample in a study of shared clonotypes between healthy human individuals. Sequencing used immunoSEQ multiplex PCR; TCRdb keeps in-frame clones, though not all of them. The table has approximately 400,000 clones, roughly 96% seen once. The sample consisted of memory CD8+ T cells sorted from blood. The origin of the receptors is a man younger than 40 in good health. The CDR3 runs from the conserved cysteine through the conserved F or W. Fields, in order: J gene, D gene, clone size, V gene, CDR3 DNA, CDR3 protein. A D gene is named only where the DNA matches it firmly. The size of a clone is reported for some rows only, either as once, few or many, or as a class for expanded clones.

TRBJ2-1,TRBD2,.,TRBV19,TGTGCCAGTAGTTGGGACAGTGGGGGACTAGCGGACAATGAGCAGTTCTTC,CASSWDSGGLADNEQFF
TRBJ1-1,TRBD1,.,TRBV30,TGTGCCTGGAGTCTCAAAGAGGGGCAGGGGGTAGGAGCTTTCTTT,CAWSLKEGQGVGAFF
TRBJ2-5,TRBD1,.,TRBV7-9,TGTGCCAGCAGCTCCCGCGGACAGGGAGGACAAGAGACCCAGTACTTC,CASSSRGQGGQETQYF
TRBJ2-7,TRBD2,once,TRBV28,TGTGCCAGCTGTAGCGGGAGTCTCGAGCAGTACTTC,CASCSGSLEQYF
TRBJ1-5,.,.,TRBV6-6,TGTGCCAGCAGTCCCCGGAAAGGCAATCAGCCCCAGCATTTT,CASSPRKGNQPQHF
TRBJ2-7,TRBD1,.,TRBV5-1,TGCGCCAGCAGGTGGACAGGGGGCTACGAGCAGTACTTC,CASRWTGGYEQYF
TRBJ2-1,.,.,TRBV5-4,TGTGCCAGCAGCTTGGGGGACCCCTTGAATGAGCAGTTCTTC,CASSLGDPLNEQFF
TRBJ2-5,TRBD2,.,TRBV7-7,TGTGCTAGCAGCTTCGTTGCGGGAGGAAGAGAGACCCAGTACTTC,CASSFVAGGRETQYF
TRBJ1-1,TRBD1,.,TRBV10-2,TGCGCCAGCAGGGAACGACAGGGGGGGGGTGAAGCTTTCTTT,CASRERQGGGEAFF
TRBJ2-3,TRBD1,.,TRBV28,TGTGCCAGCAGCCTTTCCCCCCTCCGGACAGGGTTCACAGATACGCAGTATTTT,CASSLSPLRTGFTDTQYF
TRBJ2-5,.,.,TRBV25-1,TGTGCCAGCAGATCTCCGGAGACCCAGTACTTC,CASRSPETQYF
TRBJ1-2,.,.,TRBV19,TGTGCCAGTACCCAAAGGTTCTATGGCTACACCTTC,CASTQRFYGYTF
TRBJ2-7,TRBD2,.,TRBV5-4,TGTGCCAGCAGCCGGACTAGCGGGTCCTACGAGCAGTACTTC,CASSRTSGSYEQYF
TRBJ2-7,.,.,TRBV6-5,TGTGCCAGCAGTTACTCGATTTCCCGGGGATCCTACGAGCAGTACTTC,CASSYSISRGSYEQYF
TRBJ2-2,.,.,TRBV7-9,TGTGCCAGCAGCTTATTTGGGGCCGGGGAGCTGTTTTTT,CASSLFGAGELFF
TRBJ2-7,.,.,TRBV10-3,TGTGCCATCAGTGAGACAAAGGGTGGCAGAGGGGTGATGGTCGAGCAGTACTTC,CAISETKGGRGVMVEQYF
TRBJ2-1,TRBD1,.,TRBV27,TGTGCCAGCAGACTACAGGGGAGCAATGAGCAGTTCTTC,CASRLQGSNEQFF
TRBJ1-2,.,.,TRBV6-5,TGTGCCAGCAGTCGGAGCGGGGGAGGCTACACCTTC,CASSRSGGGYTF
TRBJ2-6,.,.,TRBV5-1,TGCGCCAGCAGCTTGGCCAGCTCTGGGGCCAACGTCCTGACTTTC,CASSLASSGANVLTF
TRBJ2-3,.,.,TRBV7-2,TGTGCCAGCAGCTTTCCCGCTACTACAGATACGCAGTATTTT,CASSFPATTDTQYF
TRBJ1-2,TRBD1,.,TRBV5-1,TGCGCCAGCAGCTTCACAGGGGCCGGCTACACCTTC,CASSFTGAGYTF
TRBJ2-2,.,.,TRBV7-6,TGTGCCAGCAGCCGGTACCGGGAGCGGAACGGGGAGCTGTTTTTT,CASSRYRERNGELFF
TRBJ2-2,.,.,TRBV19,TGTGCCAGTAGTATATGGGGATTTAACACCGGGGAGCTGTTTTTT,CASSIWGFNTGELFF
TRBJ2-1,.,.,TRBV5-4,TGTGCCCCCGGGCGAGGGGGCGGGAGTCCTTCGTACAATGAGCAGTTCTTC,CAPGRGGGSPSYNEQFF
TRBJ2-3,TRBD1,.,TRBV5-1,TGCGCCAGCAGCCTTGGTCGGGGACAGGGGACAGATACGCAGTATTTT,CASSLGRGQGTDTQYF
TRBJ2-3,.,.,TRBV7-2,TGTGCCAGCACCCTAGGGGCCCCCACAGATACGCAGTATTTT,CASTLGAPTDTQYF
TRBJ2-1,.,.,TRBV29-1,TGCAGCGTTGGAAGGTATACAGACAATGAGCAGTTCTTC,CSVGRYTDNEQFF
TRBJ2-7,.,once,TRBV2,TGTGCCAGCCGCCGGACAGCTTACGAGCAGTACTTC,CASRRTAYEQYF